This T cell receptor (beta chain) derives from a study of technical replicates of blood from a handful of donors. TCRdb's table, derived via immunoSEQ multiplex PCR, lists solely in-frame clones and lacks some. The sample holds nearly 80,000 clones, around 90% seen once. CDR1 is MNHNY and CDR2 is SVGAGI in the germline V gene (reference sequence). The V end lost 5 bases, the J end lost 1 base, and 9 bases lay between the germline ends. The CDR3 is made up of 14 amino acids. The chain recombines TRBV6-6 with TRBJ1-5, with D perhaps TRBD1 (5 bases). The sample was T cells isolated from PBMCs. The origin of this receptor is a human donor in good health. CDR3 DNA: TGTGCCAGCAGTGGCAGGGCAAGCAATCAGCCCCAGCATTTT. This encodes CASSGRASNQPQHF.